This TCR beta chain is drawn from a study of cytomegalovirus exposure and HLA in healthy donors. A multiplex PCR was run with 60 Vbeta primers and 13 Jbeta primers. Sequencing used immunoSEQ multiplex PCR; TCRdb keeps in-frame clones, though not all of them. The listing records about 120,000 clones. The CDR3 spans 13 residues. Germline values: CDR1 LNHNV, CDR2 YYDKDF (reference sequence). J lost 4 bases, V lost 6 bases, and 5 bases had no gene match. The receptor comes from a man between 18 and 29 years old in good health and CMV-seronegative. This chain joins TRBV15 and TRBJ1-1; TRBD1 matches 7 bases. The material sequenced was PBMCs. The CDR3 region is CATSLQGSTEAFF. As DNA, the CDR3 is TGTGCCACCAGTCTACAGGGGAGCACTGAAGCTTTCTTT.